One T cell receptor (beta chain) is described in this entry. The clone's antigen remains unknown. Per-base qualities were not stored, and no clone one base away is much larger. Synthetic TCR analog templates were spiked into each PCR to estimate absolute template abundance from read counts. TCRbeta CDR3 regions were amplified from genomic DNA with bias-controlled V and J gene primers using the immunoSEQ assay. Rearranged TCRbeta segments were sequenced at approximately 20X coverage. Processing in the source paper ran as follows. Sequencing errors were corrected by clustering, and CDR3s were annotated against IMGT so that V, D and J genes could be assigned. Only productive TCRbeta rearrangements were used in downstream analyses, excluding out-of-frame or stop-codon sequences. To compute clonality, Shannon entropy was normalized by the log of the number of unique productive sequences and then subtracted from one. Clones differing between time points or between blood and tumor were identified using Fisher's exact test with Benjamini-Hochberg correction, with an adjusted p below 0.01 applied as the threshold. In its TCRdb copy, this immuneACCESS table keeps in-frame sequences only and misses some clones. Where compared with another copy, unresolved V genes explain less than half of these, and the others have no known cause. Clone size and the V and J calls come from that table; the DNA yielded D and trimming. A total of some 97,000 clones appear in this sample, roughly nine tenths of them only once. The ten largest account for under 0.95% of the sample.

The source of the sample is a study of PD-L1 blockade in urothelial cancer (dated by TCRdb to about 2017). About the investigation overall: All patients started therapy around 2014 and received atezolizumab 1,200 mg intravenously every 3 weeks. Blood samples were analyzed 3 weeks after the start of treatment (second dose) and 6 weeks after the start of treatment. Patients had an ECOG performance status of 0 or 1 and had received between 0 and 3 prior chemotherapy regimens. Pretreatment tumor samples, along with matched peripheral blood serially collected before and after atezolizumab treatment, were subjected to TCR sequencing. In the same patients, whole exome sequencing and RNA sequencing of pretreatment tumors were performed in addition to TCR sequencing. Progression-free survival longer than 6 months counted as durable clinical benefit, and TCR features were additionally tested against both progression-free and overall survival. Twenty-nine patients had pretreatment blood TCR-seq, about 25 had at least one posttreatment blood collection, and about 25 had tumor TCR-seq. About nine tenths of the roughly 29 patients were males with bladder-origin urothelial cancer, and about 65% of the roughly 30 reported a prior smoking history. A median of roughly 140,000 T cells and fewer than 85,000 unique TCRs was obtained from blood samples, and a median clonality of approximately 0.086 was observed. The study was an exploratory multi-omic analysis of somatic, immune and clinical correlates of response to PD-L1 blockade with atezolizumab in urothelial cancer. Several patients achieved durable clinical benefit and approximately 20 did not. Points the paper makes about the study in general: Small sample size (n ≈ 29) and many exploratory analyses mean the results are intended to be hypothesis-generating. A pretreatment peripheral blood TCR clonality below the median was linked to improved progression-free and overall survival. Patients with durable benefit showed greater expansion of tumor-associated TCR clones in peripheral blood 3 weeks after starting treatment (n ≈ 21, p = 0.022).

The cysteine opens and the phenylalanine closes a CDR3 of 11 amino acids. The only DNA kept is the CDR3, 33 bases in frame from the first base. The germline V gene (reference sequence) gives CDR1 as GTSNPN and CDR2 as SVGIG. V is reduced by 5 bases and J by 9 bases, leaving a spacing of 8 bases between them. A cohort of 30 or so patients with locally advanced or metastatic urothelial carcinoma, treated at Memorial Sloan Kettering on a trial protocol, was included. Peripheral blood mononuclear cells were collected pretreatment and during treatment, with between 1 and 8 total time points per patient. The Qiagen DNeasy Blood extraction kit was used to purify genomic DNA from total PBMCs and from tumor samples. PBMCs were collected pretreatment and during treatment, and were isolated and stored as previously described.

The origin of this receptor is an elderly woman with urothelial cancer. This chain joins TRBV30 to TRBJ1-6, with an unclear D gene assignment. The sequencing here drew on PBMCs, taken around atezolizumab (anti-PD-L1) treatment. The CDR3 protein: CAWEGGSPLHF. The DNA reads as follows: TGTGCCTGGGAAGGAGGTTCACCCCTCCACTTT. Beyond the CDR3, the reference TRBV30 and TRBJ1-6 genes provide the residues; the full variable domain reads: SQTIHQWPATLVQPVGSPLSLECTVEGTSNPNLYWYRQAAGRGLQLLFYSVGIGQISSEVPQNLSASRPQDRQFILSSKKLLLSDSGFYLCAWEGGSPLHFGNGTRLTVT.